This is a list of T cell receptor beta chains from one sample in a study. Each CDR3 protein is one row after TCRdb ran MiXCR on the 5' RACE reads. The sample records approximately 6,300 distinct CDR3 sequences, about three quarters being singletons. Material for sequencing was memory CD4+ T cells sorted from a lymph node. These receptors came from a female donor with breast cancer. Both conserved end residues are part of each CDR3. The order of the fields is J gene, V gene, D gene, clone size, CDR3 DNA, CDR3 protein. D genes are given only for firm matches. Where a row states a size, it is once, few, many or the class of an expanded clone; other rows omit it.

>TRBJ2-5|TRBV20-1|TRBD2|NA
TGCAGTGCTAGATATAACGAAGCGGGAGGGCCCATGAAGACCCAGTACTTC
CSARYNEAGGPMKTQYF
>TRBJ2-1|TRBV11-2|TRBD2|NA
TGTGCCAGCAACCCAATTAGCGGGAGGGGGAATGAGCAGTTCTTC
CASNPISGRGNEQFF
>TRBJ1-2|TRBV12-3/TRBV12-4|TRBD1|NA
TGTGCCAGCGCGAGACAGGGACGATTAAACACCTTC
CASARQGRLNTF
>TRBJ1-5|TRBV12-3/TRBV12-4|TRBD1|NA
TGTGCCAGCAGCTCGGACAGGGATCAGCCCCAGCATTTT
CASSSDRDQPQHF
>TRBJ2-5|TRBV2|TRBD1|few
TGTGCCAGCAGATCCGGGACAGGGGGCCGGGAGACCCAGTACTTC
CASRSGTGGRETQYF
>TRBJ2-3|TRBV20-1|NA|NA
TGCAGTGCTAGATGGGACTTTAGCACAGATACGCAGTATTTT
CSARWDFSTDTQYF
>TRBJ1-1|TRBV10-3|TRBD1|large
TGTGCCATCAGGATGACGGACAGGGCTTTGGCTGAAGCTTTCTTT
CAIRMTDRALAEAFF
>TRBJ2-2|TRBV2|NA|NA
TGTGCCAGCAGTGAACAGGGCGGGGACAACACCGGGGAGCTGTTTTTT
CASSEQGGDNTGELFF
>TRBJ1-3|TRBV7-2|NA|NA
TGTGCCAGCAGCTTAGGCCTACTCGCTGGAAACACCATATATTTT
CASSLGLLAGNTIYF
>TRBJ2-3|TRBV24-1|NA|NA
TGTGCCACCAGCGCGCGGTCGGGCACAGATACGCAGTATTTT
CATSARSGTDTQYF
>TRBJ2-3|TRBV7-3|TRBD1|NA
TGTGCCAGCAGCTCACAGGGGATCGGAGATACGCAGTATTTT
CASSSQGIGDTQYF
>TRBJ1-1|TRBV20-1|TRBD1|NA
TGCAGGTCGCCTGGGACAGGGGACACTGAAGCTTTCTTT
CRSPGTGDTEAFF
>TRBJ2-3|TRBV4-2|NA|NA
TGTGCCAGCAGCCAAGATATGGCCCCTAGCGATACGCAGTATTTT
CASSQDMAPSDTQYF
>TRBJ2-3|TRBV20-1|NA|NA
TGCAGTGCTAGAAATCATGGTGGCACAGATACGCAGTATTTT
CSARNHGGTDTQYF
>TRBJ2-1|TRBV7-2|TRBD2|NA
TGTGCCAGCGTCCCTGGCGGGGGGCGTGTTGAGCAGTTCTTC
CASVPGGGRVEQFF
>TRBJ2-1|TRBV7-3|NA|few
TGTGCCAGCAGCTTAGAAGTAGTCCACAATGAGCAGTTCTTC
CASSLEVVHNEQFF
>TRBJ2-7|TRBV7-2|TRBD2|NA
TGTGCCAGCAGTTTAGGAGCTAGCGGGAGGTCGACGCCCTACGAGCAGTACTTC
CASSLGASGRSTPYEQYF
>TRBJ1-2|TRBV29-1|NA|NA
TGCAGCGACTCTAGGGGGGACGGCTATGGCTACACCTTC
CSDSRGDGYGYTF
>TRBJ2-3|TRBV20-1|TRBD2|NA
TGCAGTGCTAGGGTGGCTAGCGGGAGGGCCACAAGCACAGATACGCAGTATTTT
CSARVASGRATSTDTQYF
>TRBJ1-1|TRBV6-6|NA|few
TGTGCCAGCAGTCGCCGAGAGGAGTGGACTGAAGCTTTCTTT
CASSRREEWTEAFF
>TRBJ2-3|TRBV5-1|TRBD2|few
TGCGCCAGCAGCTTCAATGGTGGACTAGCGGGGGCAGATACGCAGTATTTT
CASSFNGGLAGADTQYF
>TRBJ1-1|TRBV10-2|NA|NA
TGCGCCACCGTCAAGACAATGAACACTGAAGCTTTCTTT
CATVKTMNTEAFF
>TRBJ1-2|TRBV20-1|NA|NA
TGCAGTGCTGAGAGGCTTACCAACTATGGCTACACCTTC
CSAERLTNYGYTF
>TRBJ2-2|TRBV6-6|NA|NA
TGTGCCAGCAGTTACTTAAGATTCACCGGGGAGCTGTTTTTT
CASSYLRFTGELFF
>TRBJ2-7|TRBV10-3|NA|NA
TGTGCCATCAAAGGTTCGGACTTCGCCTGCGAGCAGTACTTC
CAIKGSDFACEQYF
>TRBJ2-1|TRBV12-3/TRBV12-4|NA|NA
TGTGCCACCACCGTGCATACCTTCGATGAGCAGTTCTTC
CATTVHTFDEQFF
>TRBJ1-1|TRBV5-5|NA|NA
TGTGCCAGCAGCTTGTCCAGGGAGGTCACAGCTTTCTTT
CASSLSREVTAFF
>TRBJ2-3|TRBV15|NA|NA
TGTGCCACCAGCTCTAAAGTACGGGGGAAGGTCACAGATACGCAGTATTTT
CATSSKVRGKVTDTQYF
>TRBJ2-7|TRBV10-3|NA|NA
TGTGCCATCAGTGGGGGCAGGGCCTACGAGCAGTACTTC
CAISGGRAYEQYF
>TRBJ2-7|TRBV20-1|TRBD2|NA
TGCAGTGCTCAAACTAGCGGGAGCGTTTACGAGCAGTACTTC
CSAQTSGSVYEQYF
>TRBJ2-5|TRBV29-1|NA|once
TGCAGCGCCGGTCGGCCAGGAGAGACCCAGTACTTC
CSAGRPGETQYF
>TRBJ2-5|TRBV12-3/TRBV12-4|TRBD2|once
TGTGCCAGCAGTTTAGCTTATAGCGGGGGCCGCCTCGGGACCCAGTACTTC
CASSLAYSGGRLGTQYF
>TRBJ2-7|TRBV15|NA|NA
TGTGCCACCAGCAGAGATAAAAGGACGGGCAAGCAGTACTTC
CATSRDKRTGKQYF
>TRBJ2-1|TRBV20-1|NA|NA
TGCAGTGCTAGAGACGCCGGGGGGCTAGCCAGGGGAGACGAGCAGTTCTTC
CSARDAGGLARGDEQFF
>TRBJ1-2|TRBV10-1|NA|once
TGTGCCACCAGTGACACCGCACAGGGCCGAGGCGGCTACACCTTC
CATSDTAQGRGGYTF
>TRBJ1-1|TRBV20-1|NA|few
TGCAGTGCTAGCCCCATGACTGCTAACACTGAAGCTTTCTTT
CSASPMTANTEAFF
>TRBJ1-6|TRBV5-1|NA|NA
TGTGCCAGCAGTAGGGGAGATTATAATTCACCCCTCCACTTT
CASSRGDYNSPLHF
>TRBJ1-1|TRBV5-1|TRBD1|few
TGCGCCAGCAGACTGGGGACAGGGTGGGACACTGAAGCTTTCTTT
CASRLGTGWDTEAFF
>TRBJ1-1|TRBV4-1|NA|NA
TGCGCCAGCAGCCAAATTTTACAGACTGAGGCTTTCTTT
CASSQILQTEAFF
>TRBJ1-2|TRBV20-1|NA|NA
TGCAGTGCTAGTAGCGGCTATGGCTACACCTTC
CSASSGYGYTF
>TRBJ2-3|TRBV29-1|NA|NA
TGCAGCGTGGGGGCAGATACGCAGTACTTT
CSVGADTQYF
>TRBJ2-7|TRBV20-1|NA|NA
TGCAGTGCTAGCGCGCACGACTACGAGCAGTACTTC
CSASAHDYEQYF
>TRBJ2-1|TRBV20-1|TRBD1|NA
TGCAGTGCGGGGGACAGGGGGGAGGACAATGAGCAGTTCTTC
CSAGDRGEDNEQFF
>TRBJ2-5|TRBV20-1|NA|NA
NA
CSARVGRGAQF
>TRBJ2-1|TRBV7-2|TRBD2|few
TGTGCCAGCAGCTTCTCCAGCGGGGGGGCCGATGAGCAGTTCTTC
CASSFSSGGADEQFF
>TRBJ1-5|TRBV12-3/TRBV12-4|NA|NA
TGTGCCACTTCCCGGGACAATCAGCCCCAGCATTTT
CATSRDNQPQHF
>TRBJ2-1|TRBV7-2|TRBD2|few
TGTGCCAGCAGCTCAAGATGGAGCGGGAGGAAAAATGAGCAGTTCTTC
CASSSRWSGRKNEQFF
>TRBJ2-1|TRBV7-9|NA|NA
TGTGCCAGCAGCTCTTTGGCGGGTCGATCTGACCATTACAATGAGCAGTTCTTC
CASSSLAGRSDHYNEQFF
>TRBJ1-1|TRBV2|TRBD1|NA
TGTGCCAGCAGAGACAGGGGGCAGGAGAACACTGAAGCTTTCTTT
CASRDRGQENTEAFF
>TRBJ2-7|TRBV6-5|TRBD2|NA
TGTGCCAGCACCGACGGGACTATCTCCGAGCGGTACTTC
CASTDGTISERYF
>TRBJ2-7|TRBV6-5|TRBD1|NA
TGTGCCAGCAGTTACTTCGGACAGGGATACGAGCAGTACTTC
CASSYFGQGYEQYF
>TRBJ1-2|TRBV5-1|NA|few
TGCGCCAGCAGCTTGGACACGGAGGGCTATGGCTACACCTTC
CASSLDTEGYGYTF
>TRBJ1-4|TRBV20-1|NA|few
TGCAGTGCTAGAGCTTTTGGAGGCCTTATTAATGAAAAACTGTTTTTT
CSARAFGGLINEKLFF
>TRBJ1-1|TRBV2|NA|NA
TGTGCCAGCAGTGCTGGGCTGAACACTGAAGCTTTCTTT
CASSAGLNTEAFF
>TRBJ2-3|TRBV12-3/TRBV12-4|NA|few
TGTGCCAGCAGTAAACAGGGAGCTAGCACAGATACGCAGTATTTT
CASSKQGASTDTQYF
>TRBJ2-1|TRBV5-1|TRBD1|NA
TGCGCCAGCAGCTTGGGGGACAGGGCCTACGATGAGCAGTTCTTC
CASSLGDRAYDEQFF
>TRBJ2-1|TRBV20-1|NA|NA
TGCAATGCTATGACTAGTATTCCTCAGGCTGATGAGCAGTCCTTC
CNAMTSIPQADEQSF
>TRBJ1-1|TRBV18|NA|NA
TGTGCCAGCTCTGGACAGATGAACACTGAAGCTTTCTTT
CASSGQMNTEAFF
>TRBJ1-1|TRBV5-1|TRBD1|NA
TGCGCCAGCAGCTTGGGACAGGGGTACACTGAAGCTTTCTTT
CASSLGQGYTEAFF